These 26 T cell receptor beta chains came from one sample sequenced in a study of T cell therapy after organ transplantation (dated by TCRdb to about 2019). The protocol used for the library was the immunoSEQ multiplex PCR assay. This is the immuneACCESS table as TCRdb keeps it, with only in-frame sequences that have V and J called. A part of the clones is gone; compared with another copy, unresolved V genes explain less than half, and the rest is unexplained. The sample records 15,000 to 20,000 clones, 81% of which are singletons. Jointly, the top ten make up about 10% of the sample. Taken with the paper, the label for time point translates to: 4-8 weeks after completion of therapy. For these receptors, no antigen is known. The input for sequencing was CD8+ T cells from blood, taken after autologous CMV-specific T cell therapy. The receptors shown here come from a human patient who had received a solid organ transplant and had CMV disease. Some T cells seen after a transplant may have their origin in the graft donor.

The V and J genes are TRBV5-6 and TRBJ2-7, with D possibly matching TRBD2 (5 bases). Germline CDR1 and CDR2: SGHDT and YYEEEE. CDR3 length equals 14 residues. Trimming took 0 bases from V and 3 from J, leaving 10 bases between them. The CDR3 sequence is CASSLGAGHYEQYF. The CDR3 DNA is TGTGCCAGCAGCTTGGGGGCGGGCCACTACGAGCAGTACTTC.

This chain uses TRBV13 with TRBJ1-1, with D maybe TRBD1 (5 bases). Between the trimmed V and J ends, which lost 5 bases and 2 bases, there was a span of 9 bases. Germline V gene lookup returns CDR1 PRHDT and CDR2 FYEKMQ (reference sequence). The CDR3 loop spans 13 amino acids. The CDR3 region has the DNA TGTGCCAGCAGCAACCAGGGAAACACTGAAGCTTTCTTT. It translates to CASSNQGNTEAFF.

This sequence joins TRBV5-4 and TRBJ2-5; the D gene could be TRBD1 or TRBD2 (6 bases each). V was pared by 1 base and J by 4 bases, with 20 bases between. Looked up from germline, CDR1 is SGHNT and CDR2 is YYREEE (reference sequence). The CDR3 is 17 residues long. Here the CDR3 reads CASSLLDGGRYGETQYF. CDR3 DNA sequence: TGTGCCAGCAGCTTGTTGGACGGGGGCAGGTATGGAGAGACCCAGTACTTC.

The chain joins TRBV7-9 to TRBJ2-7, with no clear D. V gave up 2 bases and J gave up 6 bases, with 5 bases separating them. Germline-derived CDR1 and CDR2 are SEHNR and FQNEAQ (reference sequence). This CDR3 has 11 residues. The CDR3 nucleotides read TGTGCCAGCAGCTTACAAGGCGAGCAGTACTTC. Translated: CASSLQGEQYF. The full variable domain, completed using reference TRBV7-9 and TRBJ2-7, is DTGVSQNPRHKITKRGQNVTFRCDPISEHNRLYWYRQTLGQGPEFLTYFQNEAQLEKSRLLSDRFSAERPKGSFSTLEIQRTEQGDSAMYLCASSLQGEQYFGPGTRLTVT.

The chain recombines TRBV4-3 with TRBJ1-6; 7 nucleotides match TRBD1. Per germline, CDR1 LGHNA and CDR2 YSLEER. J was trimmed by 9 bases and V by 0 bases; bases with no gene match: 11. There are 17 residues in the CDR3. In DNA, the CDR3 is TGCGCCAGCAGCCAAGAGGAGCCGGCAGGGGGAGCTTCACCCCTCCACTTT. Translated, it gives CASSQEEPAGGASPLHF.

V is TRBV6-1 and J is TRBJ1-3; possibly TRBD1 for D (6 bases). In germline, CDR1 is MNHNS, CDR2 SASEGT. V gave up 1 base and J gave up 0 bases, with 10 bases separating them. This CDR3 has 16 residues. CDR3 loop: CASSEVPDSSGNTIYF. CDR3 coding DNA: TGTGCCAGCAGTGAAGTCCCGGACAGCTCTGGAAACACCATATATTTT.

Concerning this clone itself: Other DNA sequences of this sample code for an identical CDR3. The V gene is TRBV5-8, the J gene TRBJ1-5; weak D call: TRBD1 (6 bases). The CDR3 is made up of 15 amino acids. V was shortened by 4 bases and J by 1 base, with 12 bases between the two germline ends. The germline V gene has CDR1 SGHTS and CDR2 YDEGEE. CDR3 region: CASSLQGFSNQPQHF. CDR3 DNA: TGTGCCAGCAGCCTGCAGGGGTTCAGCAATCAGCCCCAGCATTTT.

The CDR3 sequence is CASSAPGTGGYQSGYTF. The CDR3, as DNA: TGTGCCAGCAGTGCCCCCGGGACAGGGGGCTATCAGAGTGGCTACACCTTC. The V gene is TRBV27, the J gene TRBJ1-2; TRBD1 agrees at 12 bases. Germline CDR1 MNHEY, CDR2 SMNVEV (reference sequence). The CDR3 loop spans 17 amino acids. J lost 7 bases, V lost 5 bases, and 14 bases had no gene match.

This chain joins TRBV6-5 and TRBJ2-1; D perhaps matches TRBD1 (6 bases). The CDR3 is made up of 13 amino acids. The germline V gene has CDR1 MNHEY and CDR2 SVGAGI. V lost 6 bases and J lost 6, with 12 bases in between. CDR3 loop: CASSLGQPNEQFF. The CDR3, as DNA: TGTGCCAGCAGCTTGGGACAACCCAATGAGCAGTTCTTC.

The rearrangement uses TRBV11-2 and TRBJ2-1; 10 nucleotides agree with TRBD2. CDR1 and CDR2 from the germline V gene are SGHAT and FQNNGV. This CDR3 is built from 16 residues. V gave up 5 bases and J gave up 5 bases; unmatched junction bases: 9. CDR3 in DNA: TGTGCCAGCAGCCCTGGGGGGACTAGCGCTAACAATGAGCAGTTCTTC. Translating gives CASSPGGTSANNEQFF. Drawing the rest from reference TRBV11-2 and TRBJ2-1, the complete variable domain is EAGVAQSPRYKIIEKRQSVAFWCNPISGHATLYWYQQILGQGPKLLIQFQNNGVVDDSQLPKDRFSAERLKGVDSTLKIQPAKLEDSAVYLCASSPGGTSANNEQFFGPGTRLTVL.

This clone was detected once. The genes are TRBV19 and TRBJ1-2, with a tentative D call TRBD1 (5 bases). Germline CDR1 LNHDA, CDR2 SQIVND (reference sequence). V was clipped by 3 bases and J by 4 bases, with 15 bases between them. The CDR3 has 15 residues. This CDR3 reads CASSIDQGLGYGYTF. CDR3 bases: TGTGCCAGTAGTATCGACCAGGGTCTGGGCTATGGCTACACCTTC.

The genes are TRBV15 and TRBJ1-2, with D uncertain. The CDR3 loop spans 12 amino acids. Germline CDR1 reads LNHNV; CDR2 reads YYDKDF (reference sequence). Trimming shortened V by 1 base and J by 6 bases, and 6 bases separated the two germline ends. The CDR3 DNA reads TGTGCCACCAGCAGAGGGATTGATGGCTACACCTTC. Translation: CATSRGIDGYTF.

The chain carries TRBV6-5 and TRBJ2-1; 8 nucleotides align to TRBD2. Germline CDR1 and CDR2: MNHEY and SVGAGI. Losses at the gene ends were 7 bases for V and 0 bases for J; bases not matched to a gene: 5. The CDR3 totals 15 residues. In DNA, the CDR3 is TGTGCCAGCACCCCCAGCGGGAGCTCCTACAATGAGCAGTTCTTC. Translating it yields CASTPSGSSYNEQFF.

This chain joins TRBV28 and TRBJ2-5, with TRBD1 identical over 12 bases. V lost 6 bases to trimming and J lost 2 bases; unmatched junction nucleotides: 16. CDR3 length: 19 amino acids. Per the germline V gene, CDR1 is MDHEN and CDR2 is SYDVKM. CDR3 sequence: CASSNPGTGGLAEQETQYF. CDR3 sequence (DNA): TGTGCCAGCAGCAACCCCGGGACAGGGGGCCTAGCGGAGCAAGAGACCCAGTACTTC.

The chain uses TRBV6-5 and TRBJ2-2; D may be TRBD1 or TRBD2 (5 bases each). V was cut by 4 bases and J by 2 bases, with 14 bases left in between. The CDR3 is made up of 16 amino acids. The germline V gene encodes CDR1 MNHEY and CDR2 SVGAGI. CDR3 in DNA: TGTGCCAGCAGTTGGGATGGGACGCATAACACCGGGGAGCTGTTTTTT. Translated: CASSWDGTHNTGELFF.

The chain carries TRBV29-1 and TRBJ2-1, with D maybe TRBD2 (7 bases). The CDR3 is 13 residues long. CDR1 is SQVTM and CDR2 is ANQGSEA in the germline V gene. The V end was cut by 6 bases, the J end by 8 bases, with 17 bases between. The CDR3, as DNA: TGCAGCGTAGACCGGGGAGGGGGGTATGAGCAGTTCTTC. Translation gives CSVDRGGGYEQFF.

V and J are TRBV15 and TRBJ2-3; tentative D call: TRBD2 (5 bases). Germline CDR1 LNHNV, CDR2 YYDKDF (reference sequence). The CDR3 has 13 residues. The V end lost 4 bases, the J end lost 4 bases, and 9 bases lay between the germline ends. CDR3: CATSISSPDTQYF. CDR3 DNA sequence: TGTGCCACCAGCATTTCTAGCCCAGATACGCAGTATTTT.

The chain has TRBV4-1 and TRBJ2-7; D possibly matches TRBD1 or TRBD2 (5 bases each). The CDR3 runs to 13 residues. Germline loops: CDR1 MGHRA, CDR2 YSYEKL. V was cut by 2 bases and J by 5 bases, with 10 bases left in between. CDR3 loop: CASSQSGSHEQYF. CDR3 bases: TGCGCCAGCAGCCAATCAGGGAGCCACGAGCAGTACTTC.

This CDR3 is CASSSRQGYEQYF. The CDR3 DNA follows: TGTGCCAGCAGCTCACGACAGGGCTACGAGCAGTACTTC. The V and J genes are TRBV13 and TRBJ2-7; the match to TRBD1 covers 7 bases. Per the germline V gene, CDR1 is PRHDT and CDR2 is FYEKMQ (reference sequence). The CDR3 totals 13 residues. V trimming: 4 bases; J trimming: 3 bases; junction bases outside the gene matches: 3.

The chain is built from TRBV7-9 and TRBJ2-7; the D gene is possibly TRBD1 (5 bases). CDR1 and CDR2 from the germline V gene are SEHNR and FQNEAQ (reference sequence). This CDR3 is built from 13 residues. Trimming removed 0 bases from V and 7 bases from J, with 10 bases in between. CDR3 sequence (DNA): TGTGCCAGCAGCTTAGCCAGGGCTGGGGAGCAGTACTTC. Translated, it gives CASSLARAGEQYF.

The chain joins TRBV5-1 to TRBJ2-7; either TRBD1 or TRBD2 may fit D (6 bases each). Trimming shortened V by 3 bases and J by 1 base, and 14 bases separated the two germline ends. CDR3 length: 15 amino acids. From germline, CDR1 is SGHRS and CDR2 YFSETQ. The chain's CDR3 is CASSSTGGGSYEQYF. The CDR3 coding sequence is TGCGCCAGCAGCTCGACAGGAGGGGGATCCTACGAGCAGTACTTC.

This sequence joins TRBV2 and TRBJ1-2, with a weak D call TRBD1 (5 bases). The V gene's germline CDR1 is SNHLY and CDR2 FYNNEI. Trimming shortened V by 4 bases and J by 4 bases, and 16 bases separated the two germline ends. This CDR3 region has 15 residues. The CDR3 region is CASSVGDRALYGYTF. The CDR3, as DNA: TGTGCCAGCAGTGTTGGGGACCGGGCCCTCTATGGCTACACCTTC.

The chain has TRBV10-3 and TRBJ1-3; 10 nucleotides agree with TRBD1. Germline V gives CDR1 ENHRY, CDR2 SYGVKD. After removal of 3 bases from V and 4 bases from J, the junction contained 3 bases not matched to a gene. The CDR3 is 15 residues long. The CDR3 DNA sequence: TGTGCCATCAGTGATGACAGGGGGCGCGGAAACACCATATATTTT. Protein product: CAISDDRGRGNTIYF.

V usage is TRBV7-9 and J usage is TRBJ1-3; D uncertain. The CDR3 sequence is 14 residues long. Germline loops: CDR1 SEHNR, CDR2 FQNEAQ (reference sequence). V was pared by 1 base and J by 0 bases, with 4 bases between. Written as DNA, the CDR3 is TGTGCCAGCAGCTTAGACAACTCTGGAAACACCATATATTTT. It encodes CASSLDNSGNTIYF.

This clone was seen a single time. V is TRBV13 and J is TRBJ1-1; unclear D gene. The CDR3 has 14 residues. The V gene lost 3 bases and the J gene lost 10 bases, with 18 bases spanning the gap. In germline, CDR1 is PRHDT, CDR2 FYEKMQ (reference sequence). For the CDR3, the DNA is TGTGCCAGCAGCTTTAATTCCAGGTGGGCGTTAGCTTTCTTT. It is translated as CASSFNSRWALAFF.

The chain links TRBV2 to TRBJ1-1; D is uncertain. Trimming took 6 bases from V and 3 from J, leaving 8 bases between them. This CDR3 comprises 12 residues. Germline lookup yields CDR1 SNHLY and CDR2 FYNNEI. The CDR3 loop reads CASRGGYTEAFF. CDR3 nucleotides: TGTGCCAGCAGGGGAGGGTACACTGAAGCTTTCTTT.